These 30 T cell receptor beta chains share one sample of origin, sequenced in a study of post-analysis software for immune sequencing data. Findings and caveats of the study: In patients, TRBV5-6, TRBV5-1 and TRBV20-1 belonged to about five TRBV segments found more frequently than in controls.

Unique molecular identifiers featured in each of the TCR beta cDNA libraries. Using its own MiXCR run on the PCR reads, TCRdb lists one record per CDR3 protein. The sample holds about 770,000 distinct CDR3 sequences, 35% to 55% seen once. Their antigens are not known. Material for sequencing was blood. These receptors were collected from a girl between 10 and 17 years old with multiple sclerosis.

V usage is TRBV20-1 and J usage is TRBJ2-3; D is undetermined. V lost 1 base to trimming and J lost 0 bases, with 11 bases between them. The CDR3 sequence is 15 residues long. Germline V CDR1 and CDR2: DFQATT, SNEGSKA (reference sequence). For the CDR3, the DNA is TGCAGTGCTAGAGGCACCGGTTGGAGCACAGATACGCAGTATTTT. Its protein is CSARGTGWSTDTQYF.

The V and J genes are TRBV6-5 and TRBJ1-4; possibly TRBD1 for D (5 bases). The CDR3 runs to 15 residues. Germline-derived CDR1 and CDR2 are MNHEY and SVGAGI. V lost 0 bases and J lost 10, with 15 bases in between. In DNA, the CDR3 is TGTGCCAGCAGTTACTCGCTAGAGACGGGGGGAAAACTGTTTTTT. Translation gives CASSYSLETGGKLFF.

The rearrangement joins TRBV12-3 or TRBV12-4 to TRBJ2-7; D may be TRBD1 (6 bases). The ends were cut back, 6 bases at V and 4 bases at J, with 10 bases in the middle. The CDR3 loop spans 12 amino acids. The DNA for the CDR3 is TGTGCCAGCAGCATGACAGGTTACGAGCAGTACTTC. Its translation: CASSMTGYEQYF.

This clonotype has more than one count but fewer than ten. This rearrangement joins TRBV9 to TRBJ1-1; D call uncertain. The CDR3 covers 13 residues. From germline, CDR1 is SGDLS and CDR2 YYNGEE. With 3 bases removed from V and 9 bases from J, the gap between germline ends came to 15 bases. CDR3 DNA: TGTGCCAGCAGCGATCGCCCTGGGCGTCAAGCTTTCTTT. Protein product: CASSDRPGRQAFF.

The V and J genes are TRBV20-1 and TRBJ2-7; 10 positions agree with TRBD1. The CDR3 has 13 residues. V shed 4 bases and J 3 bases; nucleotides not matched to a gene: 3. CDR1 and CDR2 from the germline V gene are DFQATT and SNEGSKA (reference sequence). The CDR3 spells CSAIRDRGYEQYF. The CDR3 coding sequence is TGCAGTGCTATCCGGGACAGGGGCTACGAGCAGTACTTC.

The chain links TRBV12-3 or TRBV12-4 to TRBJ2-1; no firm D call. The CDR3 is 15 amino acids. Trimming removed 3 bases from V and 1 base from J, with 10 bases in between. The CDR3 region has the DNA TGTGCCAGCAGTTTGGGCAGACAATCCTACAATGAGCAGTTCTTC. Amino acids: CASSLGRQSYNEQFF.

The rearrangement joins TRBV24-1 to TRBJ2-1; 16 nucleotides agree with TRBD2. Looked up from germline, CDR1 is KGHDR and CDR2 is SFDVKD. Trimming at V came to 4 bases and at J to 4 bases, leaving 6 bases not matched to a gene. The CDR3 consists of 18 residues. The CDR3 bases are TGTGCCACCAGTGAACCGGGACTAGCGGGAGGGACATACAATGAGCAGTTCTTC. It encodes CATSEPGLAGGTYNEQFF.

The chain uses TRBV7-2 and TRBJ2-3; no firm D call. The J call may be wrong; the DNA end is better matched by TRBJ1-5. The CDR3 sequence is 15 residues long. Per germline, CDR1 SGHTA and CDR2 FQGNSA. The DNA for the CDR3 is TGTGCCAGCAGCTTCCTACCGGGAAGTGTCCAGCCCCAGCATTTT. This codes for CASSFLPGSVQPQHF.

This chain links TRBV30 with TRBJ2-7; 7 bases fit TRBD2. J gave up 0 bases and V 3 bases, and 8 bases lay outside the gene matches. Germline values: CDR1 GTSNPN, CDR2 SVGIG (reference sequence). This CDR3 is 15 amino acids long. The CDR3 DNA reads TGTGCCTGGAGCTCCCTGGGGGGGGGCTCCTACGAGCAGTACTTC. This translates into CAWSSLGGGSYEQYF.

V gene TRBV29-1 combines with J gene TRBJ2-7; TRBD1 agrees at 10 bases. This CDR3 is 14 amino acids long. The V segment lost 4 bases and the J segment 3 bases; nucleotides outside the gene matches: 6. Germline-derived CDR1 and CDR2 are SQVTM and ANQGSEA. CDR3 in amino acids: CSVVSGDRGYEQYF. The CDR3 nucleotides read TGCAGCGTTGTCAGTGGGGACAGGGGCTACGAGCAGTACTTC.

CDR3 sequence reads: CASSPGTHAPDTQYF. The CDR3 nucleotides read TGTGCCAGCAGCCCGGGGACCCACGCCCCAGATACGCAGTATTTT. J is TRBJ2-3 and V is TRBV11-2, with D perhaps matching TRBD1 or TRBD2 (5 bases each). Trimming took 5 bases from V and 4 from J, leaving 16 bases between them. Germline-derived CDR1 and CDR2 are SGHAT and FQNNGV. The CDR3 length is 15 residues. Filled out from reference TRBV11-2 and TRBJ2-3, the complete variable domain reads EAGVAQSPRYKIIEKRQSVAFWCNPISGHATLYWYQQILGQGPKLLIQFQNNGVVDDSQLPKDRFSAERLKGVDSTLKIQPAKLEDSAVYLCASSPGTHAPDTQYFGPGTRLTVL.

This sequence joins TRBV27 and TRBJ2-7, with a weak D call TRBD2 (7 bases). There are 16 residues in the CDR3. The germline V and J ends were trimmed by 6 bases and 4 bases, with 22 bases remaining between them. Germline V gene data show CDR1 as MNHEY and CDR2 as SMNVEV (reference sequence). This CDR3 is CASSPEGGRFGYEQYF. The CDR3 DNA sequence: TGTGCCAGCAGCCCAGAGGGGGGGCGATTCGGTTACGAGCAGTACTTC.

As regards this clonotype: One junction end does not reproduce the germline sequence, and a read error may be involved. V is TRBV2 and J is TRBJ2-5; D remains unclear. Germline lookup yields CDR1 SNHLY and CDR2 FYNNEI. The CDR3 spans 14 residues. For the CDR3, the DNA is TGTGCCGGCAGTGAAGAACTAAACCAAGAGACCCAGTACTTC. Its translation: CAGSEELNQETQYF.

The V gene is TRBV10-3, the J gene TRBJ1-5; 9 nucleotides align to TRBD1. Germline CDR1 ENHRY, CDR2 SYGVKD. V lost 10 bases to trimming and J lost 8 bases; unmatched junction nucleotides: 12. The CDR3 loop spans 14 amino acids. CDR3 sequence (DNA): TGTGCCACCTGGGGACAGGGACTGATTGAGCCCCAGCATTTT. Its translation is CATWGQGLIEPQHF.

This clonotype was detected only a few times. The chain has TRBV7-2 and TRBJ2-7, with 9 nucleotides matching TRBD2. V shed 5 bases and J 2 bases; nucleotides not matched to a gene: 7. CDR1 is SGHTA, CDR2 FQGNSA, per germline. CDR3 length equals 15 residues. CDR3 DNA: TGTGCCAGCAGCCCGAGGACTAGCGTTACCTACGAGCAGTACTTC. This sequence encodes CASSPRTSVTYEQYF.

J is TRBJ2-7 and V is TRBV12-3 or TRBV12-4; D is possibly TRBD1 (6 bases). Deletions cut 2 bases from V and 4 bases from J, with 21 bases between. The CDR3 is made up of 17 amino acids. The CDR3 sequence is CASSLPGVGAPHYEQYF. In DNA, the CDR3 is TGTGCCAGCAGTTTACCAGGGGTGGGGGCCCCCCATTACGAGCAGTACTTC.

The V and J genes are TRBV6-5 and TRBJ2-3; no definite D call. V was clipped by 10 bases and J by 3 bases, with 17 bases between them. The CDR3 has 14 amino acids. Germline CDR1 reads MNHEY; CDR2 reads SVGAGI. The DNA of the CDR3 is TGTGCCACCCGCCGGGCGGTGGGTACAGATACGCAGTATTTT. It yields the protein CATRRAVGTDTQYF.

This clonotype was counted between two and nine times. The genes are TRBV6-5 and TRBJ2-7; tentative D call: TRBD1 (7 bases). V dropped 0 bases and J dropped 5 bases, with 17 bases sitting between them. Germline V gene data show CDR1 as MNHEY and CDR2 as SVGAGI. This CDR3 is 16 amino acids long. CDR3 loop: CASSYSKGQGGDEQYF. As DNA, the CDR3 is TGTGCCAGCAGTTACTCCAAGGGCCAGGGGGGCGACGAGCAGTACTTC.

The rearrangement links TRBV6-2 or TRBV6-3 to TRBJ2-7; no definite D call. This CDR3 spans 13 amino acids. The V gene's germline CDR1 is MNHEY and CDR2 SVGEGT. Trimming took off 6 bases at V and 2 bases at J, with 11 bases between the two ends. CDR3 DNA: TGTGCCAGCAGAACCGGGCCAACCTACGAGCAGTACTTC. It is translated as CASRTGPTYEQYF.

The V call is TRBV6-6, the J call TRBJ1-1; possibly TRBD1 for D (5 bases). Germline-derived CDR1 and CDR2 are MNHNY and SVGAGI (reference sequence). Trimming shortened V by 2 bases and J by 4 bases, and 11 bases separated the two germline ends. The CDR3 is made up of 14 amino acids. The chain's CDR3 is CASSYDGGTTEAFF. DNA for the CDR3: TGTGCCAGCAGTTACGACGGGGGTACCACTGAAGCTTTCTTT.

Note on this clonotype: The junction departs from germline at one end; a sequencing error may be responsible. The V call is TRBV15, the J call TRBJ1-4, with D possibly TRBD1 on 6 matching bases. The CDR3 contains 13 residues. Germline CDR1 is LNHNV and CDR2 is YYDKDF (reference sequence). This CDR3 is CATREQGREKRFF. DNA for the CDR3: TGTGCCACCAGGGAGCAGGGGCGAGAAAAACGGTTTTTT. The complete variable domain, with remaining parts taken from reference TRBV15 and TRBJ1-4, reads DAMVIQNPRYQVTQFGKPVTLSCSQTLNHNVMYWYQQKSSQAPKLLFHYYDKDFNNEADTPDNFQSRRPNTSFCFLDIRSPGLGDTAMYLCATREQGREKRFFGSGTQLSVL.

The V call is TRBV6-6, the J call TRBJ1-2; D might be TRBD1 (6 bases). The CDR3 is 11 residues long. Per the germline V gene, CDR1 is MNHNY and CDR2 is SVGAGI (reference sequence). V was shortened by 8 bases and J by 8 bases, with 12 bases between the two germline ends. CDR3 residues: CASGNRVGYTF. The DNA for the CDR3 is TGTGCCAGCGGAAACAGGGTGGGCTACACCTTC.

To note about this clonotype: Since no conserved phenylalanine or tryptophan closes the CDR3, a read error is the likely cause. The CDR3 reads CAARQGSNKETQYV. In nucleotides, the CDR3 is TGTGCCGCCAGACAGGGGAGTAACAAAGAGACCCAGTACGTC. V usage is TRBV10-3 and J usage is TRBJ2-5; TRBD1 agrees at 8 bases. The CDR3 extends over 14 amino acids. Trimming took 11 bases from V and 3 from J; bases not matched to a gene: 11. Germline V CDR1 and CDR2: ENHRY, SYGVKD.

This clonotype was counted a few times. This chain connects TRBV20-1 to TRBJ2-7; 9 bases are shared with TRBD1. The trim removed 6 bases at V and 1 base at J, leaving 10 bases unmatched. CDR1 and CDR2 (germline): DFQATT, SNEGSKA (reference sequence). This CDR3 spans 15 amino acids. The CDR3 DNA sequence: TGCAGTGCCACCTCCGGGACAGGGATTTCCTACGAGCAGTACTTC. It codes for CSATSGTGISYEQYF.

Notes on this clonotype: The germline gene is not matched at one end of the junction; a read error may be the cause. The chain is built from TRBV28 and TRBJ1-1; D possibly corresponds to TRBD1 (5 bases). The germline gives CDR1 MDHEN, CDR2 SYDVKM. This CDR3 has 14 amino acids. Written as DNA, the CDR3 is TGTGCCAGCAGTTTATGGGGGGGTAGGACTGAAGTTTTCTTT. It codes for CASSLWGGRTEVFF.

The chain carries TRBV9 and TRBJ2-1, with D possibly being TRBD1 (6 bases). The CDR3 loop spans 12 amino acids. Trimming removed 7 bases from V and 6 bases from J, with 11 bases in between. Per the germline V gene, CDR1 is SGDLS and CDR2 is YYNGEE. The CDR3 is CASGTQFNEQFF. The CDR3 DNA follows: TGTGCCAGCGGGACACAGTTCAATGAGCAGTTCTTC.

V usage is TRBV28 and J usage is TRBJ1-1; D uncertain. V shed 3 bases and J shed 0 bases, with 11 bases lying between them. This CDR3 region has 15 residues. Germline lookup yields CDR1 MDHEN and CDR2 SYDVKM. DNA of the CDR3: TGTGCCAGCAGTTTCTGGAAAGCGATGAACACTGAAGCTTTCTTT. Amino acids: CASSFWKAMNTEAFF. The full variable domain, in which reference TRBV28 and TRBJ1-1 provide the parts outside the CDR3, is DVKVTQSSRYLVKRTGEKVFLECVQDMDHENMFWYRQDPGLGLRLIYFSYDVKMKEKGDIPEGYSVSREKKERFSLILESASTNQTSMYLCASSFWKAMNTEAFFGQGTRLTVV.

CDR3: CASSPLAGGSNSYEQYF. The CDR3 DNA reads as TGTGCCAGCAGCCCGTTAGCGGGAGGAAGTAATTCCTACGAGCAGTACTTC. This chain joins TRBV7-2 and TRBJ2-7; 10 nucleotides align to TRBD2. The CDR3 loop spans 17 amino acids. J gave up 1 base and V 5 bases, and 11 bases lay outside the gene matches. CDR1 and CDR2 (germline): SGHTA, FQGNSA.

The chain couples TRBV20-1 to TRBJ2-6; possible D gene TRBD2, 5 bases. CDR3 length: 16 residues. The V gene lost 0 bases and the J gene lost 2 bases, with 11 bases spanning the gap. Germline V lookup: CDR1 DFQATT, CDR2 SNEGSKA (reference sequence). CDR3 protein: CSARDPSGTGANVLTF. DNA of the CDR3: TGCAGTGCTAGAGATCCATCGGGAACTGGGGCCAACGTCCTGACTTTC.

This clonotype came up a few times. The CDR3 spells CASSWGWMTYEQYF. The CDR3 nucleotides are TGTGCCAGCAGTTGGGGATGGATGACCTACGAGCAGTATTTT. The V and J genes are TRBV28 and TRBJ2-3; no reliable D call. The CDR3 has 14 residues. Germline CDR1 and CDR2: MDHEN and SYDVKM. V was cut by 4 bases and J by 11 bases, with 19 bases left in between. Looking up the rest from reference TRBV28 and TRBJ2-3 gives the full variable domain: DVKVTQSSRYLVKRTGEKVFLECVQDMDHENMFWYRQDPGLGLRLIYFSYDVKMKEKGDIPEGYSVSREKKERFSLILESASTNQTSMYLCASSWGWMTYEQYFGPGTRLTVL.